Presented here are 10 T cell receptor beta chains from one specimen sequenced in a study of cytomegalovirus exposure and HLA in healthy donors. Clones were read by immunoSEQ multiplex PCR, and TCRdb kept only the in-frame ones, dropping some. Here the sample spans tens of thousands of clones, about 92% being singletons. Sample: PBMCs. Source of these receptors: a young man in good health and CMV-seronegative.

The genes are TRBV6-1 and TRBJ1-4; no definite D call. V lost 3 bases to trimming and J lost 0 bases, with 8 bases between them. This CDR3 contains 15 residues. Germline CDR1 MNHNS, CDR2 SASEGT. CDR3 region: CASSDRLATNEKLFF. The CDR3, as DNA: TGTGCCAGCAGTGATAGACTAGCAACTAATGAAAAACTGTTTTTT.

The gene calls are TRBV6-5 and TRBJ2-1; maybe TRBD2 (6 bases). CDR3 length equals 15 residues. Per the germline V gene, CDR1 is MNHEY and CDR2 is SVGAGI. The germline V and J ends were trimmed by 4 bases and 6 bases, with 16 bases remaining between them. CDR3 in amino acids: CASSWGLPAGNEQFF. DNA for the CDR3: TGTGCCAGCAGTTGGGGACTGCCAGCGGGCAATGAGCAGTTCTTC.

The chain uses TRBV5-6 and TRBJ1-5, with D maybe TRBD1 (6 bases). Germline V CDR1 and CDR2: SGHDT, YYEEEE. V lost 3 bases, J lost 0 bases, and 16 bases lay in between. This CDR3 is built from 17 residues. CDR3 sequence reads: CASSSFRTDGSNQPQHF. The CDR3 nucleotides are TGTGCCAGCAGCTCGTTTAGGACAGATGGTAGCAATCAGCCCCAGCATTTT. Drawing the rest from reference TRBV5-6 and TRBJ1-5, the complete variable domain is DAGVTQSPTHLIKTRGQQVTLRCSPKSGHDTVSWYQQALGQGPQFIFQYYEEEERQRGNFPDRFSGHQFPNYSSELNVNALLLGDSALYLCASSSFRTDGSNQPQHFGDGTRLSIL.

CDR3 sequence reads: CASSSAGNTGSETQYF. The CDR3 DNA reads as TGTGCCAGCAGTTCTGCCGGGAATACGGGGTCTGAGACCCAGTACTTC. The chain employs TRBV11-2 and TRBJ2-5; perhaps TRBD2 as D (5 bases). V was pared by 6 bases and J by 5 bases, with 22 bases between. The CDR3 is 16 amino acids. Per germline, CDR1 SGHAT and CDR2 FQNNGV.

The rearrangement uses TRBV9 and TRBJ2-1, with 9 bases matching TRBD2. Trimming took 4 bases from V and 16 from J; bases not matched to a gene: 12. Germline loops: CDR1 SGDLS, CDR2 YYNGEE. The CDR3 is made up of 13 amino acids. The CDR3 is CASSSTLAGGPFF. The CDR3 bases are TGTGCCAGCAGCTCCACATTGGCGGGAGGGCCTTTCTTC.

This chain uses TRBV6-6 with TRBJ2-7; D perhaps matches TRBD1 (5 bases). The germline V gene encodes CDR1 MNHNY and CDR2 SVGAGI (reference sequence). V dropped 0 bases and J dropped 0 bases, with 9 bases sitting between them. CDR3 size: 15 residues. The CDR3 spells CASSYSDSRSYEQYF. The CDR3 region has the DNA TGTGCCAGCAGTTACTCCGACAGCCGCTCCTACGAGCAGTACTTC.

The genes are TRBV11-3 and TRBJ2-3; TRBD1 matches 10 bases. Trimming cost V 4 bases and J 6 bases; bases outside gene matches: 16. Germline assignment: CDR1 SGHNT and CDR2 YENEEA. The CDR3 loop spans 18 amino acids. As DNA, the CDR3 is TGTGCCAGCAGCTATACCTTGCGGGACAGGGGAGACAGCGATACGCAGTATTTT. This codes for CASSYTLRDRGDSDTQYF.

The chain employs TRBV28 and TRBJ2-3, with 14 bases aligning to TRBD2. J lost 1 base, V lost 7 bases, and 19 bases had no gene match. Germline values: CDR1 MDHEN, CDR2 SYDVKM. There are 21 residues in the CDR3. CDR3 in DNA: TGTGCCAGCACCTACGACAGACTAGCGGGAGGGCCGTTTAAGGGCACAGATACGCAGTATTTT. It specifies CASTYDRLAGGPFKGTDTQYF.

The chain has TRBV4-1 and TRBJ2-7; the match to TRBD2 covers 10 bases. There are 16 residues in the CDR3. CDR1 MGHRA and CDR2 YSYEKL come from the germline V gene. V lost 0 bases and J lost 2; bases outside the gene matches: 4. The CDR3 is CASSQEALAGPYEQYF. The CDR3 DNA sequence: TGCGCCAGCAGCCAAGAGGCACTAGCGGGGCCCTACGAGCAGTACTTC.

The chain employs TRBV29-1 and TRBJ2-3; 7 bases agree with TRBD2. The CDR3 is 16 residues long. V shed 4 bases and J 0 bases; nucleotides not matched to a gene: 10. Germline V lookup: CDR1 SQVTM, CDR2 ANQGSEA. The chain's CDR3 is CSVADRLAFSTDTQYF. The CDR3 coding sequence is TGCAGCGTTGCGGATCGACTAGCCTTCAGCACAGATACGCAGTATTTT.